This passage covers 26 T cell receptor beta chains from one sample sequenced in a study of response to subunit inactivated influenza vaccine. One entry per CDR3 protein results from TCRdb running MiXCR on the RT-PCR reads. The repertoire holds 450,000 to 700,000 distinct CDR3 sequences, with around 15% as singletons. The starting material was PBMCs from blood, obtained about 11 days after vaccination. The receptor source for this set is a man in his fifties or sixties who received an inactivated influenza vaccine.

The rearrangement links TRBV7-2 to TRBJ1-2; no clear D gene. V gave up 5 bases and J gave up 4 bases, with 17 bases separating them. CDR3 size: 15 residues. Germline V lookup: CDR1 SGHTA, CDR2 FQGNSA. The DNA for the CDR3 is TGTGCCAGCAGCCAATCGGGTGGAGCCACCTATGGCTACACCTTC. Protein: CASSQSGGATYGYTF.

The chain links TRBV25-1 to TRBJ2-2; possibly TRBD2 for D (5 bases). This CDR3 is built from 11 residues. Trimming left V 6 bases short and J 6 bases short, with 5 bases between. CDR1 and CDR2 (germline): MGHDK, SYGVNS. The CDR3 reads CASREAGELFF. CDR3 bases: TGTGCCAGCAGGGAGGCCGGGGAGCTGTTTTTT.

The chain links TRBV2 to TRBJ2-3; a weak D match, TRBD2 (6 bases). Per the germline V gene, CDR1 is SNHLY and CDR2 is FYNNEI. The CDR3 runs 18 residues. V dropped 6 bases and J dropped 1 base, with 23 bases sitting between them. This CDR3 is CASSASLTSLLRTDTQYF. CDR3 DNA sequence: TGTGCCAGCAGCGCATCACTTACTAGCCTTCTCCGCACAGATACGCAGTATTTT.

This clonotype was observed a handful of times. The V gene is TRBV30, the J gene TRBJ2-3; D gene ambiguous. CDR3 length equals 12 residues. Germline V gene data show CDR1 as GTSNPN and CDR2 as SVGIG (reference sequence). The V end lost 2 bases, the J end lost 6 bases, and 9 bases lay between the germline ends. The CDR3 bases are TGTGCCTGGAGTCCCCTTATTGATACGCAGTATTTT. Residues: CAWSPLIDTQYF. Complete variable domain (other parts from reference TRBV30 and TRBJ2-3): SQTIHQWPATLVQPVGSPLSLECTVEGTSNPNLYWYRQAAGRGLQLLFYSVGIGQISSEVPQNLSASRPQDRQFILSSKKLLLSDSGFYLCAWSPLIDTQYFGPGTRLTVL.

The J gene is TRBJ2-5, the V gene TRBV28; no clear D gene. The V end lost 1 base, the J end lost 1 base, and 7 bases lay between the germline ends. Germline V CDR1 and CDR2: MDHEN, SYDVKM. The CDR3 consists of 14 residues. CDR3 protein: CASSLYNSQETQYF. DNA of the CDR3: TGTGCCAGCAGTTTATACAACTCCCAAGAGACCCAGTACTTC.

This clonotype was observed a handful of times. V is TRBV28 and J is TRBJ1-5; D is undetermined. CDR3 length equals 11 residues. The germline CDR1 and CDR2 sequences are MDHEN and SYDVKM. V was trimmed by 3 bases and J by 11 bases, leaving 8 bases between them. The CDR3 DNA is TGTGCCAGCAGTTTGGCTCGGGCCCAGCATTTT. Protein sequence: CASSLARAQHF. The full variable domain, with the rest looked up from reference TRBV28 and TRBJ1-5, is DVKVTQSSRYLVKRTGEKVFLECVQDMDHENMFWYRQDPGLGLRLIYFSYDVKMKEKGDIPEGYSVSREKKERFSLILESASTNQTSMYLCASSLARAQHFGDGTRLSIL.

This chain joins TRBV20-1 and TRBJ2-1; D not resolved. V lost 6 bases to trimming and J lost 3 bases, with 9 bases between them. The CDR3 covers 12 residues. Germline V gene data show CDR1 as DFQATT and CDR2 as SNEGSKA (reference sequence). For the CDR3, the DNA is TGCAGTGCCAGGCGCCTCTACAATGAGCAGTTCTTC. This encodes CSARRLYNEQFF.

In this sample, this clonotype turned up a few times. The CDR3 reads CASSQVAGATDTQYF. The CDR3 DNA sequence: TGTGCCAGCAGCCAAGTGGCAGGGGCCACAGATACGCAGTATTTT. This sequence joins TRBV3-1 and TRBJ2-3; possibly TRBD1 for D (6 bases). Per the germline V gene, CDR1 is LGHDT and CDR2 is YNNKEL (reference sequence). This CDR3 is built from 15 residues. Trimming removed 1 base from V and 2 bases from J, with 10 bases in between.

This clonotype came up a few times. The genes are TRBV5-1 and TRBJ2-7; 9 bases are shared with TRBD1. This CDR3 is 15 amino acids long. J was trimmed by 4 bases and V by 6 bases; bases with no gene match: 11. Germline values: CDR1 SGHRS, CDR2 YFSETQ. The CDR3, as DNA: TGCGCCAGCAAGGCCGGGACAGGGATGCGATACGAGCAGTACTTC. Its protein is CASKAGTGMRYEQYF. The full variable domain, its missing parts supplied by reference TRBV5-1 and TRBJ2-7, is KAGVTQTPRYLIKTRGQQVTLSCSPISGHRSVSWYQQTPGQGLQFLFEYFSETQRNKGNFPGRFSGRQFSNSRSEMNVSTLELGDSALYLCASKAGTGMRYEQYFGPGTRLTVT.

This clonotype was observed a handful of times. The rearrangement joins TRBV6-6 to TRBJ1-1; 8 bases agree with TRBD1. Per the germline V gene, CDR1 is MNHNY and CDR2 is SVGAGI (reference sequence). This CDR3 region has 13 residues. After removal of 8 bases from V and 4 bases from J, the junction contained 6 bases not matched to a gene. CDR3 residues: CASGNRGSTEAFF. In nucleotides, the CDR3 is TGTGCCAGCGGAAACAGGGGGAGCACTGAAGCTTTCTTT.

The chain links TRBV2 to TRBJ2-2; 13 bases match TRBD2. V dropped 5 bases and J dropped 6; count of bases not matched to a gene: 6. Looked up from germline, CDR1 is SNHLY and CDR2 is FYNNEI. This CDR3 has 16 residues. The DNA for the CDR3 is TGTGCCAGCAGTCCAACTAGCGGGAGGGTCCCCGGGGAGCTGTTTTTT. This gives the protein CASSPTSGRVPGELFF.

This sequence joins TRBV19 and TRBJ2-7; no definite D call. The length of the CDR3 is 14 residues. V lost 3 bases and J lost 4, with 13 bases in between. Germline lookup yields CDR1 LNHDA and CDR2 SQIVND (reference sequence). The CDR3 DNA follows: TGTGCCAGTAGTATGGCGGCTTCTTCTTACGAGCAGTACTTC. Translating it yields CASSMAASSYEQYF.

The chain uses TRBV2 and TRBJ2-1, with D unclear. The V and J ends lost 7 bases and 3 bases respectively, with 10 bases between them. The CDR3 has 13 residues. Germline V lookup: CDR1 SNHLY, CDR2 FYNNEI. The DNA of the CDR3 is TGTGCCAGCATTCTGCGGATCTACAATGAGCAGTTCTTC. It yields the protein CASILRIYNEQFF. Using reference TRBV2 and TRBJ2-1 for the parts outside the CDR3, the full variable domain is EPEVTQTPSHQVTQMGQEVILRCVPISNHLYFYWYRQILGQKVEFLVSFYNNEISEKSEIFDDQFSVERPDGSNFTLKIRSTKLEDSAMYFCASILRIYNEQFFGPGTRLTVL.

Only a few counts were recorded for this clonotype. The rearrangement uses TRBV27 and TRBJ2-6; D uncertain. This CDR3 comprises 13 residues. Per germline, CDR1 MNHEY and CDR2 SMNVEV (reference sequence). Trimming pared 5 bases from V and 7 bases from J, leaving 9 bases between. This CDR3 is CASSPRRANVLTF. CDR3 bases: TGTGCCAGCAGTCCACGGAGAGCCAACGTCCTGACTTTC.

This clonotype appeared a few times. This chain links TRBV12-3 or TRBV12-4 with TRBJ2-7, with a tentative D call TRBD1 (8 bases). The CDR3 is 16 amino acids. V was clipped by 7 bases and J by 0 bases, with 19 bases between them. CDR3 residues: CASTASGTGISYEQYF. The CDR3 DNA reads TGTGCCAGCACCGCGAGCGGGACAGGAATCTCCTACGAGCAGTACTTC.

This chain joins TRBV27 and TRBJ1-5; D gene ambiguous. Trimming removed 2 bases at V and 3 bases at J, with 11 bases between. Germline V gene lookup returns CDR1 MNHEY and CDR2 SMNVEV (reference sequence). This CDR3 has 15 amino acids. CDR3 in amino acids: CASSLVPPDNQPQHF. CDR3 coding DNA: TGTGCCAGCAGTTTAGTTCCGCCAGACAATCAGCCCCAGCATTTT.

V and J are TRBV12-3 or TRBV12-4 and TRBJ2-1; D could derive from TRBD1 or TRBD2 (5 bases each). V lost 3 bases and J lost 10, with 13 bases in between. The CDR3 is 13 amino acids. The CDR3 DNA sequence: TGTGCCAGCAGTTTGCTTCTGAGGGACGAGCAGTTCTTC. The encoded protein is CASSLLLRDEQFF.

In this sample, this clonotype turned up many times. This sequence joins TRBV20-1 and TRBJ1-6, with D uncertain. Trimming took off 4 bases at V and 2 bases at J, with 12 bases between the two ends. Germline values: CDR1 DFQATT, CDR2 SNEGSKA (reference sequence). The CDR3 runs 15 residues. The CDR3 spells CSATGSQTYNSPLHF. CDR3 in DNA: TGCAGTGCTACCGGGTCCCAGACCTATAATTCACCCCTCCACTTT.

The gene calls are TRBV29-1 and TRBJ2-2, with a tentative D call TRBD1 (5 bases). Per the germline V gene, CDR1 is SQVTM and CDR2 is ANQGSEA. This CDR3 has 11 residues. V lost 5 bases and J lost 7, with 8 bases in between. The CDR3 loop is CSVKRGGELFF. The CDR3 nucleotides are TGCAGCGTTAAAAGGGGCGGGGAGCTGTTTTTT.

This clonotype was detected only a few times. The J gene is TRBJ2-4, the V gene TRBV19; D gene ambiguous. Germline V gene data show CDR1 as LNHDA and CDR2 as SQIVND (reference sequence). The V end lost 5 bases, the J end lost 8 bases, and 19 bases lay between the germline ends. The CDR3 contains 15 residues. CDR3 amino acids: CASSDFGGGKDIQYF. CDR3 in DNA: TGTGCCAGTAGTGATTTTGGCGGTGGTAAGGACATTCAGTACTTC.

A few counts support this clonotype. This chain's CDR3 is CASSYSLLQETQYF. The CDR3 DNA sequence: TGTGCCAGCAGTTATAGTCTCCTCCAAGAGACCCAGTACTTC. V is TRBV6-2 or TRBV6-3 and J is TRBJ2-5; unclear D gene. Trimming removed 3 bases at V and 1 base at J, with 9 bases between. The germline V gene has CDR1 MNHEY and CDR2 SVGEGT. The CDR3 length is 14 residues.

The V gene is TRBV7-9, the J gene TRBJ1-5; TRBD1 agrees at 10 bases. Germline trimming cut 4 bases from V and 7 bases from J; bases unmatched to any gene: 1. CDR1 and CDR2 (germline): SEHNR, FQNEAQ (reference sequence). This CDR3 spans 13 amino acids. Written as DNA, the CDR3 is TGTGCCAGCAGCTGGGGACAGGGGCAGCCCCAGCATTTT. This translates into CASSWGQGQPQHF.

This chain joins TRBV20-1 and TRBJ2-3, with D perhaps assigned TRBD1 or TRBD2 (5 bases each). Germline values: CDR1 DFQATT, CDR2 SNEGSKA (reference sequence). The V end was cut by 4 bases, the J end by 0 bases, with 11 bases between. The CDR3 consists of 14 residues. CDR3 sequence reads: CSAKRGGSTDTQYF. The CDR3 bases are TGCAGTGCTAAAAGGGGCGGGAGCACAGATACGCAGTATTTT.

The sample holds many counts of this clonotype. The CDR3 is CASSDPGGGQDTQYF. The CDR3 nucleotides read TGCGCCAGCAGTGACCCGGGGGGCGGGCAGGATACGCAGTATTTT. The V call is TRBV10-2, the J call TRBJ2-3, with D perhaps TRBD2 (7 bases). The CDR3 extends over 15 amino acids. In germline, CDR1 is WSHSY, CDR2 SAAADI. The V end was cut by 3 bases, the J end by 6 bases, with 16 bases between.

This clonotype was counted ten times or more. V gene TRBV12-3 or TRBV12-4 combines with J gene TRBJ2-1, with 8 nucleotides matching TRBD2. This CDR3 contains 13 residues. J gave up 6 bases and V 5 bases, and 3 bases lay outside the gene matches. The CDR3 DNA reads TGTGCCAGCAGTCCCGGGACTAGCAATGAGCAGTTCTTC. As protein: CASSPGTSNEQFF.

V usage is TRBV4-2 and J usage is TRBJ1-4, with D unresolved. Trimming removed 1 base from V and 5 bases from J, with 11 bases in between. The CDR3 runs to 15 residues. CDR1 is LGHNA and CDR2 is YNFKEQ in the germline V gene. The CDR3 loop is CASSQAGSLNEKLFF. As DNA, the CDR3 is TGTGCCAGCAGCCAAGCGGGCAGCTTGAATGAAAAACTGTTTTTT.